Listed below are T cell receptor beta chains from one sample, sequenced in a study of beta chain features in type 1 diabetes. Generated by immunoSEQ multiplex PCR, the TCRdb table keeps only in-frame clones and is missing some. The data show about half a million clones, 11% seen once. Sequenced material: naive CD4+ T cells from blood. These receptors were taken from a woman aged 18-29 years in good health. Each CDR3 is given with its conserved first and last residue. The D gene is left open where the match is weak. Size is omitted from some rows. Given values are once, few, many or a class for expanded clones.

d_call: -
j_call: TRBJ1-2
clone_size: -
v_call: TRBV5-1
cdr3_aa: CASSWDGTSYGYTF
cdr3_nt: TGCGCCAGCAGCTGGGACGGGACTAGCTATGGCTACACCTTC

d_call: -
j_call: TRBJ2-1
clone_size: few
v_call: TRBV11-3
cdr3_aa: CASSLSSYNEQFF
cdr3_nt: TGTGCCAGCTCACTGAGCTCCTACAATGAGCAGTTCTTC

d_call: TRBD2
j_call: TRBJ2-5
clone_size: -
v_call: TRBV2
cdr3_aa: CASRGTRQETQYF
cdr3_nt: TGTGCCAGCAGGGGGACTAGACAAGAGACCCAGTACTTC

d_call: -
j_call: TRBJ2-3
clone_size: -
v_call: TRBV9
cdr3_aa: CASSVAPVGGGTDTQYF
cdr3_nt: TGTGCCAGCAGCGTAGCCCCGGTGGGCGGGGGCACAGATACGCAGTATTTT

d_call: TRBD1
j_call: TRBJ1-1
clone_size: -
v_call: TRBV29-1
cdr3_aa: CSGHRGLDTEAFF
cdr3_nt: TGCAGCGGACACAGGGGGCTCGACACTGAAGCTTTCTTT

d_call: -
j_call: TRBJ1-2
clone_size: -
v_call: TRBV7-9
cdr3_aa: CASSLDSPRHGYTF
cdr3_nt: TGTGCCAGCAGCTTAGATAGTCCCCGGCATGGCTACACCTTC

d_call: -
j_call: TRBJ2-5
clone_size: -
v_call: TRBV28
cdr3_aa: CASRPGGRSETQYF
cdr3_nt: TGTGCCAGCAGGCCTGGGGGGAGGAGTGAGACCCAGTACTTC

d_call: TRBD1
j_call: TRBJ2-1
clone_size: -
v_call: TRBV27
cdr3_aa: CASRMDRLSYNEQFF
cdr3_nt: TGTGCCAGCAGGATGGACAGGCTTTCCTACAATGAGCAGTTCTTC

d_call: -
j_call: TRBJ1-1
clone_size: few
v_call: TRBV4-2
cdr3_aa: CASSQEGKAFF
cdr3_nt: TGTGCCAGCAGCCAAGAAGGGAAAGCTTTCTTT

d_call: -
j_call: TRBJ1-1
clone_size: -
v_call: TRBV2
cdr3_aa: CASMGQSLNTEAFF
cdr3_nt: TGTGCCAGCATGGGGCAGAGCCTTAACACTGAAGCTTTCTTT

d_call: -
j_call: TRBJ2-7
clone_size: few
v_call: TRBV19
cdr3_aa: CASSRRPITEAYEQYF
cdr3_nt: TGTGCCAGTAGTAGACGACCAATCACGGAGGCCTACGAGCAGTACTTC

d_call: -
j_call: TRBJ1-2
clone_size: few
v_call: TRBV9
cdr3_aa: CASSAGRGYTF
cdr3_nt: TGTGCCAGCAGCGCGGGACGTGGCTACACCTTC

d_call: TRBD2
j_call: TRBJ2-1
clone_size: few
v_call: TRBV30
cdr3_aa: CACKGLIGNEQFF
cdr3_nt: TGTGCCTGTAAGGGACTAATAGGTAATGAGCAGTTCTTC

d_call: TRBD1
j_call: TRBJ1-2
clone_size: -
v_call: TRBV7-9
cdr3_aa: CASSLMGQGYGYTF
cdr3_nt: TGTGCCAGCAGCTTAATGGGACAGGGGTATGGCTACACCTTC

d_call: -
j_call: TRBJ1-6
clone_size: few
v_call: TRBV30
cdr3_aa: CAWNRGSSYNSPLHF
cdr3_nt: TGTGCCTGGAACCGGGGGAGCTCCTATAATTCACCCCTCCACTTT

d_call: TRBD1
j_call: TRBJ2-1
clone_size: few
v_call: TRBV7-9
cdr3_aa: CASSLGSGTAKQFF
cdr3_nt: TGTGCCAGCAGTTTGGGGTCCGGGACAGCTAAGCAGTTCTTC

d_call: TRBD1
j_call: TRBJ1-2
clone_size: -
v_call: TRBV9
cdr3_aa: CASSQGVGRGLVGYTF
cdr3_nt: TGTGCCAGCAGCCAGGGTGTGGGCAGGGGGCTTGTTGGCTACACCTTC

d_call: -
j_call: TRBJ2-5
clone_size: few
v_call: TRBV5-4
cdr3_aa: CASSGKGGRETQYF
cdr3_nt: TGTGCCAGCAGCGGAAAGGGGGGGCGCGAGACCCAGTACTTC

d_call: TRBD1
j_call: TRBJ2-7
clone_size: few
v_call: TRBV7-2
cdr3_aa: CASSLRTGGHEQYF
cdr3_nt: TGTGCCAGCAGCTTACGGACAGGGGGCCACGAGCAGTACTTC

d_call: TRBD1
j_call: TRBJ2-7
clone_size: -
v_call: TRBV5-6
cdr3_aa: CASSLLAGGYEQYF
cdr3_nt: TGTGCCAGCAGCTTGTTGGCAGGGGGCTACGAGCAGTACTTC

d_call: -
j_call: TRBJ2-1
clone_size: -
v_call: TRBV5-1
cdr3_aa: CASSSPRGGNEQFF
cdr3_nt: TGCGCCAGCAGCTCCCCGCGAGGGGGCAATGAGCAGTTCTTC

d_call: -
j_call: TRBJ2-1
clone_size: few
v_call: TRBV9
cdr3_aa: CASSVGRGWYNEQFF
cdr3_nt: TGTGCCAGCAGCGTAGGAAGGGGTTGGTACAATGAGCAGTTCTTC

d_call: -
j_call: TRBJ2-1
clone_size: -
v_call: TRBV18
cdr3_aa: CASSPRVSSYNEQFF
cdr3_nt: TGTGCCAGCTCACCACGGGTGAGCTCCTACAATGAGCAGTTCTTC

d_call: TRBD2
j_call: TRBJ2-7
clone_size: -
v_call: TRBV7-2
cdr3_aa: CASSTGTSGYEQYF
cdr3_nt: TGTGCCAGCAGCACCGGGACTAGCGGCTACGAGCAGTACTTC

d_call: TRBD2
j_call: TRBJ2-3
clone_size: -
v_call: TRBV7-7
cdr3_aa: CASSPLAVPTDTQYF
cdr3_nt: TGTGCTAGCAGTCCACTAGCGGTTCCCACAGATACGCAGTATTTT

d_call: -
j_call: TRBJ2-3
clone_size: few
v_call: TRBV7-3
cdr3_aa: CASSRDLTDTQYF
cdr3_nt: TGTGCCAGCAGCCGGGACCTCACAGATACGCAGTATTTT

d_call: -
j_call: TRBJ2-3
clone_size: few
v_call: TRBV11-1
cdr3_aa: CASSSGTSTDTQYF
cdr3_nt: TGTGCCAGCAGTAGCGGAACTAGCACAGATACGCAGTATTTT

d_call: -
j_call: TRBJ1-1
clone_size: -
v_call: TRBV7-9
cdr3_aa: CASTAGSSSEAFF
cdr3_nt: TGTGCCAGCACCGCTGGTTCTTCGAGTGAAGCTTTCTTT

d_call: -
j_call: TRBJ2-5
clone_size: -
v_call: TRBV5-1
cdr3_aa: CASSIRQTQETQYF
cdr3_nt: TGCGCCAGCAGCATACGACAGACCCAAGAGACCCAGTACTTC

d_call: TRBD1
j_call: TRBJ1-1
clone_size: -
v_call: TRBV5-1
cdr3_aa: CASSLYPQDRVNTEAFF
cdr3_nt: TGCGCCAGCAGCTTGTATCCCCAGGACAGGGTGAACACTGAAGCTTTCTTT

d_call: TRBD1
j_call: TRBJ1-4
clone_size: few
v_call: TRBV18
cdr3_aa: CASSPGQGAEKLFF
cdr3_nt: TGTGCCAGCTCACCGGGACAGGGGGCTGAAAAACTGTTTTTT